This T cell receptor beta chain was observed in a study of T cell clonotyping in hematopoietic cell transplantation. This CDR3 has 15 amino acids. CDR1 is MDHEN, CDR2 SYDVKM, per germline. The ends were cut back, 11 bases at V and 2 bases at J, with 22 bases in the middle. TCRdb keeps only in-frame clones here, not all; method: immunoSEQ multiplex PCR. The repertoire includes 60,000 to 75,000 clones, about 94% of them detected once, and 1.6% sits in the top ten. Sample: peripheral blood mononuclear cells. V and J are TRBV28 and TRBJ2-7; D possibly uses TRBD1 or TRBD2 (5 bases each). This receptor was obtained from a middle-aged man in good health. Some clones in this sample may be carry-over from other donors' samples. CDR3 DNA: TGTGCCTCCCAACCCCCTCGGGACGGTACCTACGAGCAGTACTTC. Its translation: CASQPPRDGTYEQYF.